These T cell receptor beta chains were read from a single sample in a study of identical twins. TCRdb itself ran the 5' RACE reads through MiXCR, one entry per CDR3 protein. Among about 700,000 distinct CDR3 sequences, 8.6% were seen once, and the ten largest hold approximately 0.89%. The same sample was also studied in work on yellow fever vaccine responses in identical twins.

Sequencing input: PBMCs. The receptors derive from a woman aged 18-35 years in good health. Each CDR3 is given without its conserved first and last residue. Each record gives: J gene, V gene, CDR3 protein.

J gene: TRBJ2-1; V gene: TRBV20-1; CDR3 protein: SGHSYNEQF
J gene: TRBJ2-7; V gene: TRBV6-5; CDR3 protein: ASSYRDRTYEQY
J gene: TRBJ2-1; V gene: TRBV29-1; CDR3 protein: SVAESTYNEQF
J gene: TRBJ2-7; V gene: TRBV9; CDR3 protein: ASSPPRGTNYEQY
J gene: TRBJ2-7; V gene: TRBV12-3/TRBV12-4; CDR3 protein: ASSFQREKGYEQY
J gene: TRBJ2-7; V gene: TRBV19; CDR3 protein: ASSMGARSGEQY
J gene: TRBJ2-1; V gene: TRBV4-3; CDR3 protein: ASSQGPWRDEQF
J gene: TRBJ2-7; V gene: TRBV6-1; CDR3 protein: ASSPIGPAYEQY
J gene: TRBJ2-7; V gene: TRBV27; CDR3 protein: ASTPAPGTRGSYEQY
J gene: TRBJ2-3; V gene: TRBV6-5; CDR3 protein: ASRTAADTQY
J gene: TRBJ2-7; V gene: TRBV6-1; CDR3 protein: ASRDRDRGGYEQY